Below, 8 T cell receptor beta chains from the same sample are listed, as sequenced in a study of CD8+ T cells in alopecia areata. Isolated RNA was reverse transcribed into cDNA used as the sequencing template. Only in-frame clones appear in the TCRdb table, and some are missing; sequencing was by immunoSEQ multiplex PCR. The table records 150,000 to 200,000 clones, 59% of them present only once. Source: CD4+ T cells sorted from blood, taken at week 0. Every receptor here comes from a human donor with alopecia areata.

This chain links TRBV5-5 with TRBJ2-7, with 7 bases lining up with TRBD2. The CDR3 has 12 residues. CDR1 is SGHKS, CDR2 YYEKEE, per germline (reference sequence). J lost 3 bases, V lost 6 bases, and 3 bases had no gene match. Written as DNA, the CDR3 is TGTGCCAGCACGCGGGGGAACTACGAGCAGTACTTC. Translated: CASTRGNYEQYF.

This clone occurred a few times. The chain joins TRBV29-1 to TRBJ2-7; D not resolved. The CDR3 loop spans 13 amino acids. Germline V gives CDR1 SQVTM, CDR2 ANQGSEA. V was pared by 3 bases and J by 0 bases, with 9 bases between. CDR3 DNA: TGCAGCGTTGAGGATGTGACCTCCTACGAGCAGTACTTC. It encodes CSVEDVTSYEQYF.

This clone occurred a few times. The same CDR3 arises from other DNA sequences in this sample as well. The rearrangement joins TRBV6-5 to TRBJ2-5; 7 bases map to TRBD1. The CDR3 has 11 residues. Germline V gene sequence: CDR1 MNHEY, CDR2 SVGAGI. Losses at the gene ends were 6 bases for V and 5 bases for J; bases not matched to a gene: 0. CDR3 region: CASSRGETQYF. In DNA form, the CDR3 reads TGTGCCAGCAGCAGGGGGGAGACCCAGTACTTC.

The V and J genes are TRBV30 and TRBJ2-3; TRBD2 matches 11 bases. This CDR3 contains 14 residues. Germline values: CDR1 GTSNPN, CDR2 SVGIG (reference sequence). The trim removed 5 bases at V and 4 bases at J, leaving 5 bases unmatched. Here the CDR3 DNA reads TGTGCCTGGGCTAGCGGGGGGACCTCAGATACGCAGTATTTT. Residues: CAWASGGTSDTQYF.

The J gene is TRBJ1-3, the V gene TRBV30; D is unresolved. Looked up from germline, CDR1 is GTSNPN and CDR2 is SVGIG (reference sequence). Trimming took off 4 bases at V and 0 bases at J, with 10 bases between the two ends. This CDR3 is built from 14 residues. CDR3 region: CAWTKSGSGNTIYF. Here the CDR3 DNA reads TGTGCCTGGACAAAATCGGGCTCTGGAAACACCATATATTTT. Full variable domain (rest looked up from reference TRBV30 and TRBJ1-3): SQTIHQWPATLVQPVGSPLSLECTVEGTSNPNLYWYRQAAGRGLQLLFYSVGIGQISSEVPQNLSASRPQDRQFILSSKKLLLSDSGFYLCAWTKSGSGNTIYFGEGSWLTVV.

The V gene is TRBV15, the J gene TRBJ2-3; D is possibly TRBD1 or TRBD2 (5 bases each). The V and J ends lost 3 bases and 6 bases respectively, with 10 bases between them. Germline V gene lookup returns CDR1 LNHNV and CDR2 YYDKDF (reference sequence). The CDR3 consists of 13 residues. CDR3 protein: CATSRGVPDTQYF. CDR3 DNA: TGTGCCACCAGCAGGGGGGTTCCGGATACGCAGTATTTT.

CDR3 region: CSVRDSLEAFF. In DNA, the CDR3 is TGCAGCGTCCGGGACAGTCTTGAAGCTTTCTTT. The rearrangement joins TRBV29-1 to TRBJ1-1; 7 bases agree with TRBD1. V was pared by 6 bases and J by 7 bases, with 5 bases of the junction left unmatched. The germline V gene has CDR1 SQVTM and CDR2 ANQGSEA. This CDR3 has 11 amino acids.

This chain uses TRBV4-1 with TRBJ2-7; 9 bases are a match to TRBD1. Looked up from germline, CDR1 is MGHRA and CDR2 is YSYEKL. This CDR3 is built from 15 residues. Trimming cost V 0 bases and J 5 bases; bases outside gene matches: 5. The CDR3 DNA reads TGCGCCAGCAGCCAAGATCTGCGACAGGGGGACGAGCAGTACTTC. This translates into CASSQDLRQGDEQYF.